This TCR beta chain emerged from a study of early T cells in non-severe SARS-CoV-2 infection. Study context: RNA in bulk from unsorted whole blood was sequenced, and chains were unpaired.

The table lists this clonotype with a count of one. CDR3 size: 14 residues. Trimming stripped 6 bases from V and 4 bases from J, with 14 bases between. Germline CDR1 reads LGHNA; CDR2 reads YSLEER. Attached unique molecular identifiers marked individual cDNA molecules. One entry per CDR3 protein, called by TCRdb with MiXCR from the 5' RACE reads. The sample includes about 54,000 distinct CDR3 sequences, about 7.7% of them seen just once. Sequencing used whole blood, obtained at baseline. The clonotype was recovered from an adult who was a healthcare worker with PCR-confirmed SARS-CoV-2 infection or an uninfected control (not recorded which). The rearrangement joins TRBV4-3 to TRBJ2-3, with D perhaps assigned TRBD1 or TRBD2 (6 bases each). The CDR3 nucleotides read TGCGCCAGCAGGGAAGGGGGGTACTCAGATACGCAGTATTTT. Its translation: CASREGGYSDTQYF.